This TCR beta chain was obtained from a study of blood T cell repertoires in COVID-19. Overall study: The study drew acute and convalescent COVID-19 samples from the United States, Italy and Spain. Sample material is recorded as cDNA or gDNA derived from T cells, B-cell-depleted T cells, or PBMCs.

In the source study's methods: Reference gene primer amplification gave nucleated cell count estimates. Clones were sequenced by immunoSEQ multiplex PCR, and TCRdb holds only the in-frame ones, with some missing. The V and J calls and clone size were taken over from that table, and D and trimming were inferred from the DNA. The profile covers some 69,000 clones, with around four fifths appearing a single time and roughly 2% taken by the ten largest. The CDR3 covers 16 residues. V was pared by 6 bases and J by 8 bases, with 16 bases of the junction left unmatched. Germline V gives CDR1 MRHNA, CDR2 SNTAGT.

This chain uses TRBV6-4 with TRBJ1-3, with 7 bases identical to TRBD1. The origin of this receptor is a woman in her fifties or sixties with acute or convalescent COVID-19. The sample was peripheral blood. The CDR3 region is CASRSDREEGGDTIYF. The CDR3 DNA sequence: TGTGCCAGCAGGAGCGACAGGGAGGAAGGCGGAGACACCATATATTTT.